Below, 18 T cell receptor beta chains from the same sample are listed, as sequenced in a study of beta chain features in type 1 diabetes. Study conclusions and caveats: Within each of all four CD4+ subsets, Type 1 diabetes patients had TCRB CDR3s that were moderately but significantly shorter.

Which antigens these TCRs recognize remains unknown. Expressed TCRB transcripts got sequenced, as all isolated RNA was reverse transcribed. The method was immunoSEQ multiplex PCR; TCRdb's version includes in-frame clones alone and lacks a portion of them. The sample has about 340,000 clones, roughly 14% seen once; the top ten hold about 0.015%. Sequenced material: naive CD4+ T cells from blood. Every receptor here comes from a woman aged 18 to 35 with type 1 diabetes.

This clone was recorded a few times. V is TRBV7-3 and J is TRBJ2-1, with 10 bases matching TRBD2. Germline V gives CDR1 SGHTA, CDR2 FQGTGA. Trimming at V came to 5 bases and at J to 0 bases, leaving 7 bases not matched to a gene. The CDR3 has 17 residues. In DNA form, the CDR3 reads TGTGCCAGCAGCCGAGGGACTAGCGTAAGCTCCTACAATGAGCAGTTCTTC. This encodes CASSRGTSVSSYNEQFF.

The V call is TRBV13, the J call TRBJ2-1, with D tentatively TRBD2 (6 bases). Germline CDR1 is PRHDT and CDR2 is FYEKMQ (reference sequence). The CDR3 totals 17 residues. V lost 5 bases, J lost 0 bases, and 17 bases lay in between. The CDR3 loop is CASSPLRWRDSYNEQFF. The DNA for the CDR3 is TGTGCCAGCAGCCCCCTTAGGTGGAGGGACTCCTACAATGAGCAGTTCTTC.

The J gene is TRBJ2-2, the V gene TRBV6-1, with TRBD2 identical over 11 bases. Germline trimming cut 6 bases from V and 3 bases from J; bases unmatched to any gene: 3. This CDR3 has 15 amino acids. Germline V gene sequence: CDR1 MNHNS, CDR2 SASEGT. CDR3 in amino acids: CASSLSGRDTGELFF. CDR3 DNA: TGTGCCAGCAGCCTTAGCGGGAGGGACACCGGGGAGCTGTTTTTT.

The chain links TRBV2 to TRBJ1-5; 7 nucleotides align to TRBD1. The ends lost 8 bases at V and 6 bases at J; junction bases unmatched: 7. Per germline, CDR1 SNHLY and CDR2 FYNNEI. The CDR3 totals 13 residues. The chain's CDR3 is CASDRDVGQPQHF. CDR3 nucleotide sequence: TGTGCCAGCGACAGGGATGTGGGTCAGCCCCAGCATTTT. The full variable domain, rest sourced from reference TRBV2 and TRBJ1-5, is EPEVTQTPSHQVTQMGQEVILRCVPISNHLYFYWYRQILGQKVEFLVSFYNNEISEKSEIFDDQFSVERPDGSNFTLKIRSTKLEDSAMYFCASDRDVGQPQHFGDGTRLSIL.

This clone showed up just a few times. The chain links TRBV14 to TRBJ2-1, with 13 bases aligning to TRBD2. Trimming cost V 2 bases and J 0 bases; bases outside gene matches: 13. CDR3 length: 21 amino acids. Germline V gives CDR1 SGHDN, CDR2 FVKESK. This CDR3 is CASSQIPGLAGPRGSYNEQFF. The DNA of the CDR3 is TGTGCCAGCAGCCAAATCCCGGGACTAGCGGGACCCCGCGGCTCCTACAATGAGCAGTTCTTC. The variable domain in full, completed from reference TRBV14 and TRBJ2-1, reads EAGVTQFPSHSVIEKGQTVTLRCDPISGHDNLYWYRRVMGKEIKFLLHFVKESKQDESGMPNNRFLAERTGGTYSTLKVQPAELEDSGVYFCASSQIPGLAGPRGSYNEQFFGPGTRLTVL.

The genes are TRBV7-9 and TRBJ2-2; D is unresolved. CDR1 is SEHNR, CDR2 FQNEAQ, per germline (reference sequence). The V gene lost 1 base and the J gene lost 5 bases, with 5 bases spanning the gap. This CDR3 is built from 13 residues. This chain's CDR3 is CASSLGATGELFF. CDR3 DNA sequence: TGTGCCAGCAGCTTAGGTGCGACCGGGGAGCTGTTTTTT.

This clone showed up just a few times. The chain has TRBV6-5 and TRBJ2-1; D remains ambiguous. The germline gives CDR1 MNHEY, CDR2 SVGAGI. The CDR3 runs 15 residues. V dropped 7 bases and J dropped 4 bases, with 17 bases sitting between them. CDR3 region: CASTNEHPSYNEQFF. CDR3 nucleotide sequence: TGTGCCAGCACCAACGAACACCCCTCTTACAATGAGCAGTTCTTC.

This chain joins TRBV29-1 and TRBJ2-7; D possibly corresponds to TRBD1 (6 bases). The CDR3 runs to 16 residues. Per the germline V gene, CDR1 is SQVTM and CDR2 is ANQGSEA. Trimming shortened V by 5 bases and J by 1 base, and 21 bases separated the two germline ends. The CDR3 protein is CSVCWDRAGVSYEQYF. Here the CDR3 DNA reads TGCAGCGTTTGTTGGGACCGCGCAGGGGTGTCCTACGAGCAGTACTTC.

The rearrangement uses TRBV7-9 and TRBJ1-5; D uncertain. The CDR3 has 16 residues. The germline gives CDR1 SEHNR, CDR2 FQNEAQ (reference sequence). Trimming removed 6 bases at V and 5 bases at J, with 20 bases between. The CDR3 loop reads CASRPIAPGGDQPQHF. CDR3 nucleotide sequence: TGTGCCAGCAGACCTATCGCCCCCGGCGGCGATCAGCCCCAGCATTTT.

The rearrangement uses TRBV18 and TRBJ1-1; D is uncertain. Germline CDR1 and CDR2: KGHSH and LQKENI. V lost 2 bases, J lost 10 bases, and 17 bases lay in between. The CDR3 consists of 14 residues. The CDR3 DNA reads as TGTGCCAGCTCACCAGGCGGGAGAAATAGGCCAGCTTTCTTT. The encoded protein is CASSPGGRNRPAFF.

There are a few counts of this clone. CDR3: CASSWASGLGYEQYV. The DNA of the CDR3 is TGCGCCAGCAGCTGGGCTTCGGGACTAGGCTACGAGCAGTACGTC. The chain is built from TRBV5-1 and TRBJ2-7, with 8 bases matching TRBD2. CDR1 is SGHRS and CDR2 is YFSETQ in the germline V gene. CDR3 length equals 15 residues. J lost 3 bases, V lost 3 bases, and 8 bases had no gene match.

Turning to this clone: Different DNA sequences within this sample yield the same CDR3. This chain joins TRBV7-9 and TRBJ2-7, with 7 bases lining up with TRBD2. V shed 1 base and J 4 bases; nucleotides not matched to a gene: 7. The length of the CDR3 is 15 residues. Germline lookup yields CDR1 SEHNR and CDR2 FQNEAQ (reference sequence). CDR3 protein: CASSLGGLADYEQYV. DNA for the CDR3: TGTGCCAGCAGCTTAGGGGGTCTAGCGGATTACGAGCAGTACGTC.

The rearrangement links TRBV29-1 to TRBJ2-3; 9 bases fit TRBD2. The CDR3 runs 16 residues. CDR1 and CDR2 from the germline V gene are SQVTM and ANQGSEA. Losses at the gene ends were 1 base for V and 0 bases for J; bases not matched to a gene: 5. The CDR3 sequence is CSVEGLAGVSTDTQYF. DNA for the CDR3: TGCAGCGTTGAAGGGTTAGCGGGAGTAAGCACAGATACGCAGTATTTT.

The V call is TRBV2, the J call TRBJ2-7; tentatively, D is TRBD1 (5 bases). The CDR3 sequence is 15 residues long. The ends were cut back, 3 bases at V and 2 bases at J, with 14 bases in the middle. Germline CDR1 is SNHLY and CDR2 is FYNNEI. The chain's CDR3 is CASSEAARTTYEQYV. Here the CDR3 DNA reads TGTGCCAGCAGTGAGGCCGCACGGACAACCTACGAGCAGTACGTC.

The genes are TRBV7-9 and TRBJ1-5, with 9 bases aligning to TRBD1. In germline, CDR1 is SEHNR, CDR2 FQNEAQ (reference sequence). Unmatched junction bases numbered 5, after V lost 5 bases and J lost 3 bases. CDR3 size: 15 residues. The CDR3 sequence: CASSAGQGLNQPQHF. CDR3 sequence (DNA): TGTGCCAGCAGCGCGGGACAGGGCCTCAATCAGCCCCAGCATTTT. The complete variable domain, with remaining parts taken from reference TRBV7-9 and TRBJ1-5, reads DTGVSQNPRHKITKRGQNVTFRCDPISEHNRLYWYRQTLGQGPEFLTYFQNEAQLEKSRLLSDRFSAERPKGSFSTLEIQRTEQGDSAMYLCASSAGQGLNQPQHFGDGTRLSIL.

This clone has a handful of counts. This chain links TRBV25-1 with TRBJ2-1, with TRBD1 matching over 9 bases. With V trimmed by 2 bases and J by 1 base, 6 bases remained unmatched. CDR1 is MGHDK, CDR2 SYGVNS, per germline. There are 17 residues in the CDR3. The DNA of the CDR3 is TGTGCCAGCAGTGAAGCGCCGGGACAGGGATCCTACAATGAGCAGTTCTTC. This sequence encodes CASSEAPGQGSYNEQFF.

V gene TRBV7-2 combines with J gene TRBJ2-3, with 8 bases matching TRBD2. The CDR3 has 17 residues. CDR1 is SGHTA, CDR2 FQGNSA, per germline. V was clipped by 2 bases and J by 2 bases; unmatched bases: 9. The CDR3 DNA reads as TGTGCCAGCAGCTTAAGGCTCGCGGGAGGAAACACAGATACGCAGTATTTT. Amino acid sequence: CASSLRLAGGNTDTQYF.

The V call is TRBV28, the J call TRBJ2-6; D unresolved. The V gene's germline CDR1 is MDHEN and CDR2 SYDVKM. This CDR3 spans 15 amino acids. V lost 4 bases, J lost 0 bases, and 7 bases lay in between. The CDR3 DNA reads as TGTGCCAGCAGTTCCAGGTACTCTGGGGCCAACGTCCTGACTTTC. Its translation is CASSSRYSGANVLTF.